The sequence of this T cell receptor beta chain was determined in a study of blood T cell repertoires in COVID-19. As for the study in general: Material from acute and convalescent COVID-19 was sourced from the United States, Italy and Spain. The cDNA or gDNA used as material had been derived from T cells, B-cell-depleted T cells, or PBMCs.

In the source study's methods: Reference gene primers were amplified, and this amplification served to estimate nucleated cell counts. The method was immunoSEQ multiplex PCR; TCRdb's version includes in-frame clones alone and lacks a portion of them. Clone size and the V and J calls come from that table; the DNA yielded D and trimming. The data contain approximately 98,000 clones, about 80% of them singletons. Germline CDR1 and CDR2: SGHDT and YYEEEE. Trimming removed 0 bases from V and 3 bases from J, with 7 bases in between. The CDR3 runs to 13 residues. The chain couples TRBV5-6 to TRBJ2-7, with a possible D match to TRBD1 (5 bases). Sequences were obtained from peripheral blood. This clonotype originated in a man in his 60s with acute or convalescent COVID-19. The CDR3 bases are TGTGCCAGCAGCTTGGCACAGGACTACGAGCAGTACGTC. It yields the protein CASSLAQDYEQYV.